This T cell receptor beta chain was found in a study of OX40 agonist ivuxolimab in advanced cancers. Overall study results and limits: By week 6 at 0.1 to 3.0 mg/kg, blood CD4+ and CD8+ T cells had expanded clonally.

Using immunoSEQ multiplex PCR, the repertoire was profiled, and TCRdb retains in-frame clones only, with some absent. The table shows roughly 110,000 clones, with less than 95% occurring only once. In germline, CDR1 is SEHNR, CDR2 FQNEAQ (reference sequence). V was pared by 1 base and J by 2 bases, with 9 bases of the junction left unmatched. This CDR3 comprises 17 residues. Regarding this clone: Antigen: not known.

This material consisted of CD4+ or CD8+ T cells sorted from blood, taken in a trial of the OX40 agonist ivuxolimab. The clonotype was recovered from an adult with an advanced solid tumor such as melanoma, head and neck, liver or kidney cancer. The V and J genes are TRBV7-9 and TRBJ2-3; 7 bases are shared with TRBD2. CDR3 nucleotides: TGTGCCAGCAGCTTAGGGGTTGGGAGCGGGGCCACAGATACGCAGTATTTT. This translates into CASSLGVGSGATDTQYF.